Below are 27 T cell receptor beta chains sequenced from a single sample in a study of blood T cell repertoires in COVID-19. The assay was immunoSEQ multiplex PCR, and TCRdb's table has in-frame clones only and misses some. Among 120,000 or so clones listed, approximately 83% were seen once. Sequencing was done on a sample of peripheral blood. These receptors originate from an older man with active or convalescent COVID-19.

V gene TRBV7-2 combines with J gene TRBJ2-3; D remains unclear. In germline, CDR1 is SGHTA, CDR2 FQGNSA. CDR3 size: 15 residues. The V end was cut by 2 bases, the J end by 0 bases, with 9 bases between. This chain's CDR3 is CASSLLVASTDTQYF. In nucleotides, the CDR3 is TGTGCCAGCAGCTTACTCGTGGCTAGCACAGATACGCAGTATTTT.

This clone has only one observation. The chain combines TRBV6-6 with TRBJ2-5, with 8 positions matching TRBD2. The V segment lost 5 bases and the J segment 2 bases; nucleotides outside the gene matches: 1. This CDR3 region has 13 residues. Germline lookup yields CDR1 MNHNY and CDR2 SVGAGI (reference sequence). The DNA for the CDR3 is TGTGCCAGCAGTCGACTAGCGCAAGAGACCCAGTACTTC. This encodes CASSRLAQETQYF.

The chain uses TRBV27 and TRBJ2-1; 10 nucleotides match TRBD2. CDR1 MNHEY and CDR2 SMNVEV come from the germline V gene (reference sequence). The V gene end was trimmed by 10 bases and the J gene end by 4 bases; junction bases not matched to a gene: 7. CDR3 size: 14 residues. This chain's CDR3 is CATHGTSDYNEQFF. DNA of the CDR3: TGTGCCACACATGGGACTAGCGATTACAATGAGCAGTTCTTC.

The chain employs TRBV10-3 and TRBJ2-3; 9 positions match TRBD1. J lost 2 bases, V lost 7 bases, and 7 bases had no gene match. The CDR3 length is 15 residues. Per the germline V gene, CDR1 is ENHRY and CDR2 is SYGVKD. Written as DNA, the CDR3 is TGTGCCATCATAGGGACAGGGCTAAACACAGATACGCAGTATTTT. Residues: CAIIGTGLNTDTQYF.

The chain uses TRBV19 and TRBJ1-5, with D unclear. The CDR3 length is 13 residues. Germline CDR1 and CDR2: LNHDA and SQIVND (reference sequence). V lost 5 bases, J lost 2 bases, and 7 bases lay in between. The CDR3 DNA reads TGTGCCAGTAGTTCGGGTGGCAATCAGCCCCAGCATTTT. It translates to CASSSGGNQPQHF.

This chain joins TRBV24-1 and TRBJ2-1; 7 bases line up with TRBD1. The V segment lost 3 bases and the J segment 7 bases; nucleotides outside the gene matches: 5. CDR1 and CDR2 from the germline V gene are KGHDR and SFDVKD. The CDR3 runs 14 residues. This chain's CDR3 is CATSDTGVWNEQFF. The CDR3 region has the DNA TGTGCCACCAGTGATACAGGGGTGTGGAATGAGCAGTTCTTC.

The chain is built from TRBV6-5 and TRBJ1-3; no definite D call. The CDR3 is 15 amino acids. The germline gives CDR1 MNHEY, CDR2 SVGAGI. The V gene lost 4 bases and the J gene lost 0 bases, with 10 bases spanning the gap. The CDR3 region has the DNA TGTGCCAGCAGTTGGGGAGAGTCCTCTGGAAACACCATATATTTT. This translates into CASSWGESSGNTIYF.

CDR3 sequence reads: CASSLQGLGNTIYF. CDR3 bases: TGTGCCAGCAGTCTCCAGGGTCTTGGAAACACCATATATTTT. The chain links TRBV6-5 to TRBJ1-3; a weak D match, TRBD1 (5 bases). V was cut by 5 bases and J by 3 bases, with 11 bases left in between. CDR1 and CDR2 (germline): MNHEY, SVGAGI. There are 14 residues in the CDR3.

The rearrangement joins TRBV4-3 to TRBJ2-1; TRBD2 matches at 7 bases. Germline lookup yields CDR1 LGHNA and CDR2 YSLEER. This CDR3 spans 14 amino acids. The V and J ends lost 4 bases and 9 bases, in that order; junction bases with no gene match: 9. The CDR3 loop is CASSLLGGSGEQFF. CDR3 nucleotide sequence: TGCGCCAGCAGCCTTTTGGGAGGGAGCGGTGAGCAGTTCTTC.

In this sample, this clone turned up a few times. The chain recombines TRBV11-3 with TRBJ2-3; TRBD2 matches 9 bases. This CDR3 contains 16 residues. Germline-derived CDR1 and CDR2 are SGHNT and YENEEA. V was clipped by 1 base and J by 4 bases; unmatched bases: 6. In DNA form, the CDR3 reads TGTGCCAGCAGCTTAGGTGGCGGGGGGGACGCAGATACGCAGTATTTT. It encodes CASSLGGGGDADTQYF.

A single count supports this clone. The rearrangement joins TRBV7-3 to TRBJ1-1; tentative D call: TRBD1 (5 bases). Germline CDR1 SGHTA, CDR2 FQGTGA. V shed 2 bases and J shed 4 bases, with 14 bases lying between them. The CDR3 is made up of 15 amino acids. CDR3 coding DNA: TGTGCCAGCAGCTTATCAGGGCCGGGCGGCACTGAAGCTTTCTTT. Its protein product is CASSLSGPGGTEAFF.

This clone was seen more than once but under ten times. This rearrangement joins TRBV5-4 to TRBJ2-2; TRBD1 aligns across 9 bases. J lost 5 bases, V lost 4 bases, and 3 bases had no gene match. The CDR3 covers 14 residues. Germline V gene sequence: CDR1 SGHNT, CDR2 YYREEE (reference sequence). This chain's CDR3 is CASSRDRDTGELFF. In DNA, the CDR3 is TGTGCCAGCAGCCGGGACAGGGATACCGGGGAGCTGTTTTTT. The full variable domain, its missing parts supplied by reference TRBV5-4 and TRBJ2-2, is ETGVTQSPTHLIKTRGQQVTLRCSSQSGHNTVSWYQQALGQGPQFIFQYYREEENGRGNFPPRFSGLQFPNYSSELNVNALELDDSALYLCASSRDRDTGELFFGEGSRLTVL.

The chain uses TRBV29-1 and TRBJ1-2; no definite D call. The germline gives CDR1 SQVTM, CDR2 ANQGSEA. CDR3 size: 15 residues. The V end was cut by 0 bases, the J end by 4 bases, with 15 bases between. The CDR3 protein is CSVEDYRGQVYGYTF. In DNA form, the CDR3 reads TGCAGCGTTGAAGATTATCGCGGGCAGGTCTATGGCTACACCTTC.

The V call is TRBV21-1, the J call TRBJ2-7; the tabulated D call, TRBD1, remains unverified against the DNA. TRBV21-1 has pseudogene status. This CDR3 contains 10 residues. The CDR3 spells CASSTYEQYF. CDR3 nucleotides: TGTGCCAGCAGCACATACGAGCAGTACTTC.

The chain has TRBV7-6 and TRBJ2-1, with 9 bases aligning to TRBD1. V shed 5 bases and J 5 bases; nucleotides not matched to a gene: 10. The CDR3 spans 16 residues. Germline V gives CDR1 SGHVS, CDR2 FNYEAQ. The CDR3 bases are TGTGCCAGCAGCATTTCCGGGACAGGGTACGACAATGAGCAGTTCTTC. This gives the protein CASSISGTGYDNEQFF. Full variable domain (rest looked up from reference TRBV7-6 and TRBJ2-1): GAGVSQSPRYKVTKRGQDVALRCDPISGHVSLYWYRQALGQGPEFLTYFNYEAQQDKSGLPNDRFSAERPEGSISTLTIQRTEQRDSAMYRCASSISGTGYDNEQFFGPGTRLTVL.

The chain joins TRBV5-4 to TRBJ2-1, with D perhaps TRBD2 (6 bases). The CDR3 has 16 residues. V shed 7 bases and J shed 2 bases, with 19 bases lying between them. Germline V gene lookup returns CDR1 SGHNT and CDR2 YYREEE (reference sequence). In DNA, the CDR3 is TGTGCCAGCGGCATCGCGGGGCGGGGTACCTACAATGAGCAGTTCTTC. Translation gives CASGIAGRGTYNEQFF. Full variable domain (remainder filled in from reference TRBV5-4 and TRBJ2-1): ETGVTQSPTHLIKTRGQQVTLRCSSQSGHNTVSWYQQALGQGPQFIFQYYREEENGRGNFPPRFSGLQFPNYSSELNVNALELDDSALYLCASGIAGRGTYNEQFFGPGTRLTVL.

The V gene is TRBV5-8, the J gene TRBJ1-3; D gene unclear. V gave up 1 base and J gave up 4 bases, with 9 bases separating them. The germline gives CDR1 SGHTS, CDR2 YDEGEE. The CDR3 loop spans 14 amino acids. The CDR3 DNA is TGTGCCAGCAGCTTGCCGGGGTCAGGAAACACCATATATTTT. It is translated as CASSLPGSGNTIYF.

The rearrangement uses TRBV27 and TRBJ2-3, with D possibly being TRBD1 (5 bases). Trimming shortened V by 9 bases and J by 2 bases, and 15 bases separated the two germline ends. The CDR3 has 14 amino acids. Germline loops: CDR1 MNHEY, CDR2 SMNVEV (reference sequence). In nucleotides, the CDR3 is TGTGCCAGTGAGTCGGTGGGGCACACAGATACGCAGTATTTT. The encoded protein is CASESVGHTDTQYF.

The chain recombines TRBV10-3 with TRBJ1-4, with TRBD1 matching over 9 bases. This CDR3 region has 15 residues. Germline trimming cut 5 bases from V and 7 bases from J; bases unmatched to any gene: 8. Germline lookup yields CDR1 ENHRY and CDR2 SYGVKD. CDR3 protein: CAISSSDRGGEKLFF. The DNA of the CDR3 is TGTGCCATCAGTTCCTCGGACAGGGGCGGTGAAAAACTGTTTTTT.

This clone has just a few counts. The chain links TRBV11-3 to TRBJ2-5, with 7 positions matching TRBD2. The CDR3 has 15 residues. Per germline, CDR1 SGHNT and CDR2 YENEEA. V lost 5 bases to trimming and J lost 5 bases; unmatched junction nucleotides: 11. This CDR3 is CASSANGGRMETQYF. Written as DNA, the CDR3 is TGTGCCAGCAGCGCTAACGGCGGGAGAATGGAGACCCAGTACTTC.

The gene calls are TRBV28 and TRBJ1-2; D call uncertain. The germline V gene has CDR1 MDHEN and CDR2 SYDVKM. The CDR3 length is 14 residues. V gave up 7 bases and J gave up 5 bases, with 17 bases separating them. Here the CDR3 reads CASTDEGRGYGYTF. The CDR3 DNA reads TGTGCCAGCACTGACGAAGGGCGAGGGTATGGCTACACCTTC.

This clone came up a few times. Its ends do not fully match the called genes, so a read error is possible. The chain combines TRBV11-2 with TRBJ2-3; tentative D call: TRBD2 (7 bases). From germline, CDR1 is SGHAT and CDR2 FQNNGV. The length of the CDR3 is 15 residues. In nucleotides, the CDR3 is TGTGCCAGCGGCTTAAGGGGGGGTAGCACAGATACGCAGTATTTT. This gives the protein CASGLRGGSTDTQYF.

CDR3 amino acids: CASTPYGYDGYTF. CDR3 coding DNA: TGTGCCAGCACGCCGTACGGGTACGATGGCTACACCTTC. The V call is TRBV9, the J call TRBJ1-2; D is unresolved. The germline V and J ends were trimmed by 6 bases and 6 bases, with 15 bases remaining between them. The germline CDR1 and CDR2 sequences are SGDLS and YYNGEE. There are 13 residues in the CDR3.

The chain recombines TRBV21-1 with TRBJ2-7; the table's D call, TRBD1, has no DNA check behind it. TRBV21-1 is described as a pseudogene. This CDR3 is 15 amino acids long. CDR3 bases: TGTGCCAGCAGCAAAGTCGGCAGGGAAAGGGACGAGCAGTACTTC. It yields the protein CASSKVGRERDEQYF.

The gene calls are TRBV7-2 and TRBJ2-4; 7 nucleotides line up with TRBD1. This CDR3 has 18 amino acids. The germline gives CDR1 SGHTA, CDR2 FQGNSA. V was pared by 4 bases and J by 1 base, with 13 bases of the junction left unmatched. The CDR3 region has the DNA TGTGCCAGCAGCTCACGGGACAGCGGATATTTTGCCAAAAACATTCAGTACTTC. It translates to CASSSRDSGYFAKNIQYF. Full variable domain (remainder filled in from reference TRBV7-2 and TRBJ2-4): GAGVSQSPSNKVTEKGKDVELRCDPISGHTALYWYRQSLGQGLEFLIYFQGNSAPDKSGLPSDRFSAERTGGSVSTLTIQRTQQEDSAVYLCASSSRDSGYFAKNIQYFGAGTRLSVL.

This chain uses TRBV6-6 with TRBJ2-1; perhaps TRBD2 as D (6 bases). Between the trimmed V and J ends, which lost 0 bases and 0 bases, there was a span of 6 bases. CDR3 length: 15 amino acids. Germline V gene lookup returns CDR1 MNHNY and CDR2 SVGAGI (reference sequence). The DNA for the CDR3 is TGTGCCAGCAGTTACTCTAGCGGCTCCTACAATGAGCAGTTCTTC. Protein product: CASSYSSGSYNEQFF.

The chain joins TRBV9 to TRBJ1-6, with D unclear. The CDR3 sequence is 15 residues long. CDR1 and CDR2 from the germline V gene are SGDLS and YYNGEE. Trimming shortened V by 4 bases and J by 13 bases, and 21 bases separated the two germline ends. This CDR3 is CASSPRGGRIDPLHF. CDR3 DNA: TGTGCCAGCAGCCCGCGGGGAGGGAGAATTGATCCCCTCCACTTT.